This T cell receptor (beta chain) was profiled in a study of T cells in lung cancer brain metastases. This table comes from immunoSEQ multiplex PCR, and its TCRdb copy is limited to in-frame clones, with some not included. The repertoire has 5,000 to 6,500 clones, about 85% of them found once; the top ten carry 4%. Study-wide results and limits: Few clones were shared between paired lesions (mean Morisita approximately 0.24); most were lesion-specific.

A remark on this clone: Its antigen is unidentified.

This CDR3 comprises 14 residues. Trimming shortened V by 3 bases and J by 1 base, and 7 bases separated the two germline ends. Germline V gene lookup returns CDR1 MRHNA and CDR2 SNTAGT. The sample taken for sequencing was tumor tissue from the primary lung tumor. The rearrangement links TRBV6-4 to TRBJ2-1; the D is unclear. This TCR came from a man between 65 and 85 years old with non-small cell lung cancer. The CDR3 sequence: CASSEEWSYNEQFF. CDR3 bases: TGTGCCAGCAGTGAGGAGTGGTCCTACAATGAGCAGTTCTTC.